The rows below give T cell receptor beta chains drawn from one sample of a study of beta chain features in type 1 diabetes. Measured with immunoSEQ multiplex PCR; TCRdb has only the in-frame clones, and not every one. The table has 850,000 to 900,000 clones, around a sixth seen once; the top ten hold 0.023%. Sample: naive CD4+ T cells from blood. Receptors originate from a woman younger than 30 in good health. Both conserved end residues are part of each CDR3. A D gene is named only where the DNA matches it firmly. Size is stated for part of the rows, as once, few or many counts, or as a class when the clone is expanded.

-	TRBV7-9	TRBJ2-3	-	TGTGCCAGCAGTCTCCTACAGGGGAGGACAGATACGCAGTATTTT	CASSLLQGRTDTQYF
-	TRBV4-3	TRBJ2-3	TRBD2	TGCGCCAGCAGCCAGGCCAGCGGGAGGGAAAATACGCAGTATTTT	CASSQASGRENTQYF
few	TRBV10-1	TRBJ2-1	TRBD2	TGCGCCAGCACCGAGGCCCCTAGCGGTTCCTACAATGAGCAGTTCTTC	CASTEAPSGSYNEQFF
few	TRBV4-3	TRBJ2-1	TRBD2	TGCGCCAGCAGCCCTAGCGGGAGAGGCGAGCAGTTCTTC	CASSPSGRGEQFF
few	TRBV7-2	TRBJ2-1	TRBD1	TGTGCCAGCAGCTTCCGTACAGGGGGGAATGAGCAGTTCTTC	CASSFRTGGNEQFF
few	TRBV5-6	TRBJ2-1	TRBD1	TGTGCCAGCAGCACCGGGACAGGGGGCTTGGAGCAGTTCTTC	CASSTGTGGLEQFF
few	TRBV6-5	TRBJ2-3	-	TGTGCCAGCAACGGCGGAGATACGCAGTATTTT	CASNGGDTQYF
few	TRBV28	TRBJ1-2	-	TGTGCCAGCAGTTTGGGGGCGGCCTCCAGCTATGGCTACACCTTC	CASSLGAASSYGYTF
few	TRBV4-1	TRBJ1-2	-	TGCGCCAGCAGCCCTCCCGATGGGCGCAACTATGGCTACACCTTC	CASSPPDGRNYGYTF
few	TRBV28	TRBJ2-1	TRBD2	TGTGCCAGCAGTTCCGGAGGGAGGGGCAATGAGCAGTTCTTC	CASSSGGRGNEQFF
-	TRBV7-2	TRBJ2-7	TRBD2	TGTGCCAGCAGCTTACTAGCGGGAGGCCCCTACGAGCAGTACTTC	CASSLLAGGPYEQYF
-	TRBV7-3	TRBJ2-1	TRBD2	TGTGCCAGCAGCCCCCGACCCGGACTAGCGTACAATGAGCAGTTCTTC	CASSPRPGLAYNEQFF
few	TRBV6-1	TRBJ2-2	TRBD1	TGTGCCAGCAGTGGGAGGACAGGGGCGGGGAACACCGGGGAGCTGTTTTTT	CASSGRTGAGNTGELFF
-	TRBV13	TRBJ2-1	-	TGTGCCAGCAGCTTAGGCCTTTTCGTTGGGGGAAACAATGAGCAGTTCTTC	CASSLGLFVGGNNEQFF
-	TRBV4-3	TRBJ2-2	-	TGCGCCAGCAGCCAAGATCTACGGATTACCGGGGAGCTGTTTTTT	CASSQDLRITGELFF
-	TRBV19	TRBJ2-1	TRBD1	TGTGCCAGTTCTGGGGACAGGGGCAATGAGCAGTTCTTC	CASSGDRGNEQFF
-	TRBV6-5	TRBJ2-5	-	TGTGCCAGCAGGGTCGATGCGGTCCGAGAGACCCAGTACTTC	CASRVDAVRETQYF
-	TRBV6-5	TRBJ2-3	-	TGTGCCAGCAGTTACTCGGGCAGACGGCTTGGGGATACGCAGTATTTT	CASSYSGRRLGDTQYF
few	TRBV5-1	TRBJ2-2	TRBD1	TGCGCCAGCAGCCCCGGACAGGGTGGAAGTAACACCGGGGAGCTGTTTTTT	CASSPGQGGSNTGELFF
-	TRBV11-1	TRBJ1-3	-	TGTGCCAGCAGCCGGCCGGGCTCTGGAAACACCATATATTTT	CASSRPGSGNTIYF
few	TRBV29-1	TRBJ2-3	TRBD2	TGCAGCGTTGACGGGAGGCAACCAGGGAACACAGATACGCAGTATTTT	CSVDGRQPGNTDTQYF
few	TRBV4-1	TRBJ2-1	-	TGCGCCAGCAGCCAAGAGGGCAGCTCCTACAATGAGCAGTTCTTC	CASSQEGSSYNEQFF